These 22 T cell receptor beta chains were all obtained from the same sample, sequenced in a study of control samples from healthy donors and cancer patients. The table came from immunoSEQ multiplex PCR; TCRdb's copy has only in-frame clones and leaves some out. The sample includes about 410,000 clones, 75% to 95% of them seen just once. The specimen was PBMCs. These receptors were collected from a man aged 40-55 years with head and neck cancer.

This clone appeared a single time. This chain connects TRBV7-9 to TRBJ2-1, with TRBD2 matching 13 bases. The length of the CDR3 is 15 residues. Germline V gene data show CDR1 as SEHNR and CDR2 as FQNEAQ (reference sequence). V lost 5 bases to trimming and J lost 9 bases; unmatched junction nucleotides: 7. CDR3 in DNA: TGTGCCAGCAGCCCCGGACTAGCGGGAGATTCTGAGCAGTTCTTC. This gives the protein CASSPGLAGDSEQFF.

The chain uses TRBV9 and TRBJ1-1; a possible D gene is TRBD1 (5 bases). Trimming removed 0 bases at V and 4 bases at J, with 19 bases between. Looked up from germline, CDR1 is SGDLS and CDR2 is YYNGEE. This CDR3 is built from 17 residues. CDR3 in amino acids: CASSVVLAGYGTTEAFF. The CDR3 nucleotides read TGTGCCAGCAGCGTAGTTTTGGCAGGGTATGGGACCACTGAAGCTTTCTTT.

The V gene is TRBV15, the J gene TRBJ1-2; TRBD1 agrees at 8 bases. V dropped 8 bases and J dropped 8; count of bases not matched to a gene: 13. The CDR3 runs 14 residues. CDR1 is LNHNV and CDR2 is YYDKDF in the germline V gene (reference sequence). This CDR3 reads CATYGPGGVGGYTF. CDR3 bases: TGTGCCACCTACGGCCCAGGGGGCGTAGGAGGCTACACCTTC.

On this clone: Compared with germline, one end of the junction differs, possibly owing to a read error. The V and J genes are TRBV3-1 (or the pseudogene TRBV3-2) and TRBJ2-7; D is possibly TRBD1 or TRBD2 (5 bases each). There are 13 residues in the CDR3. Germline V gives CDR1 LGHDT, CDR2 YNNKEL (reference sequence). The CDR3 DNA is TGTGCCAGCAGCTCCGGGACCTCCAACGAGCAGTACTTC. Encoded protein: CASSSGTSNEQYF.

The chain combines TRBV6-6 with TRBJ2-7; the match to TRBD2 covers 10 bases. The CDR3 contains 15 residues. The ends lost 2 bases at V and 1 base at J; junction bases unmatched: 2. Per the germline V gene, CDR1 is MNHNY and CDR2 is SVGAGI (reference sequence). For the CDR3, the DNA is TGTGCCAGCAGTTACGCACTAGCGGGGTCCTACGAGCAGTACTTC. This gives the protein CASSYALAGSYEQYF.

The J gene is TRBJ1-5, the V gene TRBV24-1, with D tentatively TRBD1 (5 bases). V was trimmed by 2 bases and J by 4 bases, leaving 5 bases between them. The CDR3 has 13 amino acids. CDR1 and CDR2 from the germline V gene are KGHDR and SFDVKD. In DNA, the CDR3 is TGTGCCACCAGTGATTCAGGGAATCAGCCCCAGCATTTT. The encoded protein is CATSDSGNQPQHF.

The rearrangement links TRBV7-3 to TRBJ1-4, with no clear D. V was trimmed by 1 base and J by 0 bases, leaving 3 bases between them. CDR3 length: 14 residues. Looked up from germline, CDR1 is SGHTA and CDR2 is FQGTGA. This chain's CDR3 is CASSLMATNEKLFF. Here the CDR3 DNA reads TGTGCCAGCAGCTTAATGGCAACTAATGAAAAACTGTTTTTT.

The chain carries TRBV9 and TRBJ1-2, with unresolved D. Trimming stripped 4 bases from V and 8 bases from J, with 15 bases between. Germline-derived CDR1 and CDR2 are SGDLS and YYNGEE. The CDR3 consists of 13 residues. The CDR3 nucleotides read TGTGCCAGCAGCTCCGTGGGAGAGCTCGGCTACACCTTC. Translation gives CASSSVGELGYTF.

This sequence joins TRBV28 and TRBJ2-1; D assignment may be TRBD1 or TRBD2 (5 bases each). This CDR3 has 16 residues. Trimming took off 2 bases at V and 0 bases at J, with 11 bases between the two ends. The V gene's germline CDR1 is MDHEN and CDR2 SYDVKM. The CDR3 nucleotides are TGTGCCAGCAGTTTAGGGGCCGGAGGCTCCTACAATGAGCAGTTCTTC. This codes for CASSLGAGGSYNEQFF.

This chain joins TRBV9 and TRBJ1-5; tentatively, D is TRBD1 (5 bases). The V and J ends lost 3 bases and 2 bases respectively, with 15 bases between them. Looked up from germline, CDR1 is SGDLS and CDR2 is YYNGEE. The CDR3 has 16 residues. CDR3 residues: CASSGGRDDGNQPQHF. CDR3 nucleotide sequence: TGTGCCAGCAGCGGGGGCCGGGACGACGGCAATCAGCCCCAGCATTTT.

A remark on this clone: Mismatch with germline at one junction end may stem from a read error. Different DNA sequences within this sample yield the same CDR3. The chain is built from TRBV5-1 and TRBJ1-2; 7 bases are shared with TRBD1. This CDR3 has 15 residues. Germline CDR1 SGHRS, CDR2 YFSETQ. CDR3 bases: TGCGCCAGCAGCCTTGACAGGGTTGAATACTACGGCTACACCTTC. It specifies CASSLDRVEYYGYTF.

The rearrangement uses TRBV20-1 and TRBJ1-4; weak D call: TRBD1 (5 bases). The germline CDR1 and CDR2 sequences are DFQATT and SNEGSKA (reference sequence). The length of the CDR3 is 13 residues. Trimming shortened V by 3 bases and J by 7 bases, and 12 bases separated the two germline ends. CDR3 DNA: TGCAGTGCTAGTGAGCAGGGAAGTGAAAAACTGTTTTTT. Translation gives CSASEQGSEKLFF.

CDR3 nucleotide sequence: TGTGCCAGCAGGGATTCAACAGGGGGAAACTATGGCTACACCTTC. Translating gives CASRDSTGGNYGYTF. V and J are TRBV6-5 and TRBJ1-2; TRBD1 agrees at 8 bases. J was trimmed by 2 bases and V by 6 bases; bases with no gene match: 8. Germline assignment: CDR1 MNHEY and CDR2 SVGAGI. The CDR3 is made up of 15 amino acids.

This sequence joins TRBV27 and TRBJ1-1; a possible D gene is TRBD1 (5 bases). The CDR3 extends over 14 amino acids. CDR1 MNHEY and CDR2 SMNVEV come from the germline V gene (reference sequence). Trimming took off 3 bases at V and 0 bases at J, with 8 bases between the two ends. CDR3 protein: CASSLGGVNTEAFF. CDR3 coding DNA: TGTGCCAGCAGTTTGGGGGGTGTGAACACTGAAGCTTTCTTT.

This clone showed up just once. This chain connects TRBV19 to TRBJ1-3; D call uncertain. In germline, CDR1 is LNHDA, CDR2 SQIVND (reference sequence). V was pared by 2 bases and J by 0 bases, with 8 bases between. The CDR3 runs 15 residues. CDR3: CASSIIAVSGNTIYF. The CDR3 DNA follows: TGTGCCAGTAGTATAATCGCGGTCTCTGGAAACACCATATATTTT.

This clone was detected once. J is TRBJ2-7 and V is TRBV24-1, with 10 bases that match TRBD1. In germline, CDR1 is KGHDR, CDR2 SFDVKD. This CDR3 has 17 residues. Trimming cost V 1 base and J 0 bases; bases outside gene matches: 5. CDR3 in DNA: TGTGCCACCAGTGATTTTGCGGGACAGGGGTCCTCCTACGAGCAGTACTTC. Encoded protein: CATSDFAGQGSSYEQYF.

This chain links TRBV7-3 with TRBJ2-2; 9 bases agree with TRBD1. Germline CDR1 is SGHTA and CDR2 is FQGTGA. V lost 3 bases and J lost 6; bases outside the gene matches: 8. The CDR3 consists of 16 residues. The CDR3 nucleotides read TGTGCCAGCAGCTTGATGGGACAGGGTCGTCCCGGGGAGCTGTTTTTT. Its protein product is CASSLMGQGRPGELFF.

The chain links TRBV18 to TRBJ2-7, with 8 bases aligning to TRBD1. V lost 3 bases, J lost 3 bases, and 4 bases stayed unmatched. The CDR3 is 14 amino acids. Germline V CDR1 and CDR2: KGHSH, LQKENI. CDR3 in amino acids: CASSPRGQVYEQYF. The CDR3 nucleotides read TGTGCCAGCTCACCTAGGGGACAGGTCTACGAGCAGTACTTC.

The chain couples TRBV7-9 to TRBJ1-1; D possibly corresponds to TRBD1 (6 bases). This CDR3 has 14 residues. Deletions cut 6 bases from V and 4 bases from J, with 15 bases between. Germline lookup yields CDR1 SEHNR and CDR2 FQNEAQ (reference sequence). The CDR3 DNA sequence: TGTGCCAGCAGGGGGGAGGGGGAGCTCACTGAAGCTTTCTTT. Its protein is CASRGEGELTEAFF.

The genes are TRBV19 and TRBJ1-6, with a possible D match to TRBD1 (6 bases). Germline V gene sequence: CDR1 LNHDA, CDR2 SQIVND (reference sequence). The length of the CDR3 is 14 residues. Deletions cut 4 bases from V and 14 bases from J, with 18 bases between. In DNA, the CDR3 is TGTGCCAGTAGTACTCTCAGGGGCCTCGGGACCCTCCACTTT. Translation gives CASSTLRGLGTLHF.

The V gene is TRBV4-3, the J gene TRBJ2-1, with 10 bases that match TRBD2. The CDR3 spans 14 residues. Per the germline V gene, CDR1 is LGHNA and CDR2 is YSLEER. V gave up 4 bases and J gave up 9 bases; unmatched junction bases: 6. CDR3 sequence reads: CASSRETSGLEQFF. CDR3 sequence (DNA): TGCGCCAGCAGCCGAGAGACTAGCGGGCTTGAGCAGTTCTTC.

This clone was observed once. The chain is built from TRBV20-1 and TRBJ1-6, with D uncertain. V shed 3 bases and J shed 10 bases, with 13 bases lying between them. Germline CDR1 and CDR2: DFQATT and SNEGSKA (reference sequence). CDR3 length: 13 amino acids. Here the CDR3 reads CSASGQAQSPLHF. CDR3 nucleotide sequence: TGCAGTGCTAGTGGCCAGGCCCAATCACCCCTCCACTTT.